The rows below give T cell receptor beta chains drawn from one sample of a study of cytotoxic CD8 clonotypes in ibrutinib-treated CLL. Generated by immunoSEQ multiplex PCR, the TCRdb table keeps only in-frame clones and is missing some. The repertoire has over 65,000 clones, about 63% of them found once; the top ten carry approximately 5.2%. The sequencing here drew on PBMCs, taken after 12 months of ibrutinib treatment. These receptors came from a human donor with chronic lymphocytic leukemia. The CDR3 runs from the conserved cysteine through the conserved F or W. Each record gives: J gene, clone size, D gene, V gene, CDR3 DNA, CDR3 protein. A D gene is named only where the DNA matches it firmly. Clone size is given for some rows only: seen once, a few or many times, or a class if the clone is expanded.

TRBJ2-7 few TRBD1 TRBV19 TGTGCCAGTAGCCCCGGAACAGGGGGCTACGAGCAGTACTTC CASSPGTGGYEQYF
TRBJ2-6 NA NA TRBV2 TGTGCCAGCAGTGTCTCTGGGACTGGGGCCAACGTCCTGACTTTC CASSVSGTGANVLTF
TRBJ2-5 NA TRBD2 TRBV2 TGTGCCAGCAGTGGAGGAGGCGGGGGGACCCAGTACTTC CASSGGGGGTQYF
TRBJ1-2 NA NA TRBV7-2 TGTGCCAGCAGCTTATCGACGACAAGCTACACCTTC CASSLSTTSYTF
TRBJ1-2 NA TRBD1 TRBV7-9 TGTGCCAGCAGCTTAGGCGGGACAGGGCATAACTATGGCTACACCTTC CASSLGGTGHNYGYTF
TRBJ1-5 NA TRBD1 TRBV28 TGTGCCAGCAGTTTAGTACAGGGGTTTTCGGTTAGCAATCAGCCCCAGCATTTT CASSLVQGFSVSNQPQHF
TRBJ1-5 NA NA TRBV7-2 TGTGCCAGCAGCTTAGTTGGTCCCGGCAATCAGCCCCAGCATTTT CASSLVGPGNQPQHF
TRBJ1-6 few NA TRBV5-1 TGCGCCAGCAGCCGCGCCCGGCAGGGAAATTCACCCCTCCACTTT CASSRARQGNSPLHF
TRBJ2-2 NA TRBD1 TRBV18 TGTGCCAGCTCACCCCCCGGGACAGGGGTGACCGGGGAGCTGTTTTTT CASSPPGTGVTGELFF
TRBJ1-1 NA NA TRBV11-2 TGTGCCAGCAGCTTAATTTGGGCCACTGAAGCTTTCTTT CASSLIWATEAFF
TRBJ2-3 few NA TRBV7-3 TGTGCCAGCAGCCAACGGAACCATCCCACAGATACGCAGTATTTT CASSQRNHPTDTQYF
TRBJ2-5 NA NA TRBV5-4 TGTGCCAGCAGCCTTTGGAACCAAGAGACCCAGTACTTC CASSLWNQETQYF
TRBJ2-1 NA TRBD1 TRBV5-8 TGTGCCAGCAGCAAATCCGGGACAGACAATGAGCAGTTCTTC CASSKSGTDNEQFF
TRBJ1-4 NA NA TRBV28 TGTGCCAGCAGTTTATCTTCAGGGCGTGAAAAACTGTTTTTT CASSLSSGREKLFF
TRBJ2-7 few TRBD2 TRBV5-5 TGTGCCAGCAGCTTGGAGGTACTAGCGCGGCAGTACTTC CASSLEVLARQYF
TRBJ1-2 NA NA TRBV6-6 TGTGCCAGCAGCCCGCGGGGATATGGCTACACCTTC CASSPRGYGYTF
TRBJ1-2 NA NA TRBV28 TGTGCCAGCAGTTTGAGGGGTAGTCGGTATGGCTACACCTTC CASSLRGSRYGYTF
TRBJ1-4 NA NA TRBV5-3 TGTGCCAGAAGCTTGAAACTGTTTTTT CARSLKLFF
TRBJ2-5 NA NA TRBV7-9 TGTGCCAGCAGCTTCGGGGGCGGGGAGACCCAGTACTTC CASSFGGGETQYF
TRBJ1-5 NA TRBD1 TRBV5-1 TGCGCCAGCAGCCCGGGACAGGGGGTTGGTCAGCCCCAGCATTTT CASSPGQGVGQPQHF
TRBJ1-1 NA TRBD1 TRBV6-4 TGTGCCAGCAGGAAGACAGGGGGCATCAACACTGAAGCTTTCTTT CASRKTGGINTEAFF
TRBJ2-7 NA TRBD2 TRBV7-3 TGTGCCAGCAGCTTCGGGGGGGCCTACGAGCAGTACTTC CASSFGGAYEQYF
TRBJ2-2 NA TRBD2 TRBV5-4 TGTGCCAGCAGCTTGGGACTAGCGGGGGGGAACACCGGGGAGCTGTTTTTT CASSLGLAGGNTGELFF
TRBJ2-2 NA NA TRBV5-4 TGTGCCAGCAGCTTGGACGGGACGGAATTCAACACCGGGGAGCTGTTTTTT CASSLDGTEFNTGELFF
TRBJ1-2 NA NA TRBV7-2 TGTGCCAGCAGCTTGGGTCGTTCAGGGGTCTATGGCTACACCTTC CASSLGRSGVYGYTF
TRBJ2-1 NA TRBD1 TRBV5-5 TGTGCCAGCAGCATGACAGGGAGTTTAAACAATGAGCAGTTCTTC CASSMTGSLNNEQFF
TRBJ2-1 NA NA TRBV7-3 TGTGCCAGCAGCTTAGCGCTTCAAGTCTCCTACAATGAGCAGTTCTTC CASSLALQVSYNEQFF
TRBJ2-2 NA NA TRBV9 TGTGCCAGCAGCGGCGGAGGGGGCACCGGGGAGCTGTTTTTT CASSGGGGTGELFF
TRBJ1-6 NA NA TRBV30 TGTGCCTGGAGTACGGACAGTGAATCCCCCGGCTTT CAWSTDSESPGF
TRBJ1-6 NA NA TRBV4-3 TGCGCCAGCAGCCAAGAGGGTAGGAATTCACCCCTCCACTTT CASSQEGRNSPLHF
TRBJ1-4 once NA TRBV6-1 TGTGCCAGCAGTGAAGTGTCGGGCAGAACTAATGAAAAACTGTTTTTT CASSEVSGRTNEKLFF
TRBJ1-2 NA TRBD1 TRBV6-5 TGTGCCAGCAGTTACCGGGACAGGATCGGTGGCTACACCTTC CASSYRDRIGGYTF
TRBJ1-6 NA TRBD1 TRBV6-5 TGTGCCAGCAGTCCCGGGACAGTTAATTCACCCCTCCACTTT CASSPGTVNSPLHF
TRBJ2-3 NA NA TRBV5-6 TGTGCCAGCAGCTCTCTAGCTAGCACAGATACGCAGTATTTT CASSSLASTDTQYF
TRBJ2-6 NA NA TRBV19 TGTGCCAGTACCAAAGGGGTCGCAGGGTTTACTGGGGCCAACGTCCTGACTTTC CASTKGVAGFTGANVLTF
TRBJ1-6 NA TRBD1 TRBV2 TGTGCCGGGCGGACGGACCCAGGGGGTCCCCTCCACTTT CAGRTDPGGPLHF
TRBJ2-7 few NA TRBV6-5 TGTGCCAGCAGCCAGGGACCCTACTACGAGCAGTACTTC CASSQGPYYEQYF
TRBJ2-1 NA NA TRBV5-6 TGTGCCAGCAGCCCCTTTACTAGGACCGGTACCGATGAGCAGTTCTTC CASSPFTRTGTDEQFF
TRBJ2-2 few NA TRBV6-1 TGTGCCAGCAGTGTACGGAACACCGGGGAGCTGTTTTTT CASSVRNTGELFF
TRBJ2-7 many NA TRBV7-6 TGTGCCAGCAGCCACGGGTCCTTCCGCGAGCAGTACTTC CASSHGSFREQYF
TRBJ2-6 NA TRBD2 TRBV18 TGTGCCAGCTCACCCGATCTAGCGGGGGGGACTGGGGCCAACGTCCTGACTTTC CASSPDLAGGTGANVLTF
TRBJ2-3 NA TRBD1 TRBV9 TGTGCCAGCAGCCCGCAGGGGGCTTTCACAGATACGCAGTATTTT CASSPQGAFTDTQYF